The 8 T cell receptor beta chains below all came from one sample that was sequenced in a study of blood T cell repertoires in COVID-19. Libraries were prepared by immunoSEQ multiplex PCR; TCRdb keeps only in-frame clonotypes and omits some of them. This table holds hundreds of thousands of clones, about nine tenths found once. Input material: peripheral blood. The source is a man younger than 35 with active or convalescent COVID-19.

This chain joins TRBV7-2 and TRBJ2-2; tentative D call: TRBD2 (5 bases). The CDR3 totals 15 residues. The V end lost 0 bases, the J end lost 6 bases, and 11 bases lay between the germline ends. The germline CDR1 and CDR2 sequences are SGHTA and FQGNSA. CDR3 in amino acids: CASSLARGLSGELFF. The CDR3 nucleotides read TGTGCCAGCAGCTTAGCCCGGGGTTTGTCCGGGGAGCTGTTTTTT.

V and J are TRBV7-9 and TRBJ1-4; D is perhaps TRBD1 (6 bases). V was cut by 5 bases and J by 4 bases, with 14 bases left in between. In germline, CDR1 is SEHNR, CDR2 FQNEAQ (reference sequence). This CDR3 contains 15 residues. In DNA, the CDR3 is TGTGCCAGCAGCCAAGGGACACTAAGTAATGAAAAACTGTTTTTT. This sequence encodes CASSQGTLSNEKLFF.

This rearrangement joins TRBV24-1 to TRBJ2-1; 7 positions agree with TRBD1. V dropped 3 bases and J dropped 0; count of bases not matched to a gene: 4. This CDR3 spans 16 amino acids. Germline-derived CDR1 and CDR2 are KGHDR and SFDVKD. The CDR3 DNA reads TGTGCCACCAGTGATCCGGGACAGCGCTCCTACAATGAGCAGTTCTTC. It encodes CATSDPGQRSYNEQFF.

The chain employs TRBV7-8 and TRBJ1-2; 8 bases match TRBD1. V lost 1 base, J lost 4 bases, and 2 bases stayed unmatched. Germline-derived CDR1 and CDR2 are SGHVS and FQNEAQ. The CDR3 length is 14 residues. As DNA, the CDR3 is TGTGCCAGCAGCTTAGTGGGGACAGGCTATGGCTACACCTTC. This sequence encodes CASSLVGTGYGYTF.

This clone was seen ten or more times. The gene calls are TRBV7-9 and TRBJ2-2; D unclear. V lost 5 bases to trimming and J lost 4 bases, with 8 bases between them. From germline, CDR1 is SEHNR and CDR2 FQNEAQ (reference sequence). The CDR3 is 13 amino acids. The CDR3 protein is CASSPSSTGELFF. Here the CDR3 DNA reads TGTGCCAGCAGCCCCTCTTCCACCGGGGAGCTGTTTTTT.

The V gene is TRBV4-1, the J gene TRBJ2-7; the D is unclear. V was cut by 3 bases and J by 0 bases, with 9 bases left in between. The CDR3 has 14 amino acids. CDR1 and CDR2 from the germline V gene are MGHRA and YSYEKL. The CDR3 DNA reads TGCGCCAGCAGCCACTGGCAGAACTCCTACGAGCAGTACTTC. This sequence encodes CASSHWQNSYEQYF.

The chain links TRBV10-1 to TRBJ2-3; 7 nucleotides agree with TRBD1. Germline CDR1 reads WNHNN; CDR2 reads SYGVQD (reference sequence). V shed 2 bases and J 5 bases; nucleotides not matched to a gene: 4. CDR3 size: 14 residues. The CDR3 DNA reads as TGCGCCAGCAGTGAGAGCCGGACAGGAGATACGCAGTATTTT. The encoded protein is CASSESRTGDTQYF.

The rearrangement uses TRBV12-3 or TRBV12-4 and TRBJ2-7; TRBD2 might be the D (5 bases). V dropped 5 bases and J dropped 3 bases, with 8 bases sitting between them. This CDR3 has 12 residues. CDR3 in amino acids: CASSLDYYEQYF. The CDR3, as DNA: TGTGCCAGCAGTCTTGACTACTACGAGCAGTACTTC.